The 17 T cell receptor beta chains listed next were all sequenced from one sample in a study of blood T cells in healthy people across ages. Alongside a J-beta primer mix, a sample-barcoded 5' primer served in a second PCR lasting about 7 to 12 cycles. TCRdb independently ran MiXCR on the 5' RACE reads; one entry per CDR3 protein. The sample holds 550,000 to 800,000 distinct CDR3 sequences, about 32% seen once. Specimen: blood. The source of these receptors is a woman at least 80 years old in good health.

In its sample, this clonotype was seen a few times. CDR3 loop: CASSSSLLNTEAFF. CDR3 nucleotides: TGTGCCAGCAGCTCCAGCCTTCTAAACACTGAAGCTTTCTTT. The gene calls are TRBV11-2 and TRBJ1-1; D gene ambiguous. With 4 bases removed from V and 2 bases from J, the gap between germline ends came to 11 bases. The CDR3 runs to 14 residues. Germline V lookup: CDR1 SGHAT, CDR2 FQNNGV.

This clonotype was recorded at least ten times. The rearrangement links TRBV20-1 to TRBJ2-7, with 11 bases aligning to TRBD2. Germline CDR1 and CDR2: DFQATT and SNEGSKA (reference sequence). V lost 4 bases and J lost 4; bases outside the gene matches: 6. CDR3 length: 14 residues. The CDR3 reads CSAIMASGGYEQYF. The DNA of the CDR3 is TGCAGTGCTATAATGGCTAGCGGGGGGTACGAGCAGTACTTC.

As concerns this clonotype: One base away lies a much larger clone, so this may be a sequencing read error. The rearrangement joins TRBV12-5 to TRBJ2-3, with 9 bases matching TRBD1. From germline, CDR1 is LGHNT and CDR2 FRNRAP. The CDR3 has 14 amino acids. Written as DNA, the CDR3 is TGTGCTAGTGGTGGGACAGGGTTCACAGATATGCAGTATTTT. It specifies CASGGTGFTDMQYF.

This clonotype was recorded at least ten times. The chain combines TRBV20-1 with TRBJ2-1, with TRBD2 matching over 12 bases. V shed 1 base and J 8 bases; nucleotides not matched to a gene: 6. CDR3 length: 15 amino acids. Per the germline V gene, CDR1 is DFQATT and CDR2 is SNEGSKA (reference sequence). The CDR3 DNA sequence: TGCAGTGCTAGAGCCCCGGGACTAGCGGGCGATGAGCAGTTCTTC. Translated, it gives CSARAPGLAGDEQFF.

The chain links TRBV20-1 to TRBJ2-7; the D gene is possibly TRBD2 (6 bases). V was shortened by 6 bases and J by 3 bases, with 15 bases between the two germline ends. Germline V lookup: CDR1 DFQATT, CDR2 SNEGSKA (reference sequence). The CDR3 totals 13 residues. The CDR3 loop is CSAEGPYNYEQYF. CDR3 nucleotides: TGCAGTGCGGAGGGACCCTACAACTACGAGCAGTACTTC.

Many counts were recorded for this clonotype. The chain is built from TRBV14 and TRBJ2-3, with 8 bases aligning to TRBD2. From germline, CDR1 is SGHDN and CDR2 FVKESK. V lost 2 bases to trimming and J lost 4 bases; unmatched junction nucleotides: 8. The CDR3 consists of 16 residues. The CDR3 sequence: CASSQPRTSQADTQYF. CDR3 DNA: TGTGCCAGCAGCCAACCCAGGACTAGCCAGGCAGATACGCAGTATTTT.

The CDR3, as DNA: TGTGCCAGCAGTTGGGGCGGACAGAACACCGGGGAGCTGTTTTTT. Residues: CASSWGGQNTGELFF. The rearrangement uses TRBV12-3 or TRBV12-4 and TRBJ2-2, with D possibly matching TRBD1 (5 bases). Trimming shortened V by 4 bases and J by 1 base, and 10 bases separated the two germline ends. The CDR3 loop spans 15 amino acids.

This clonotype has ten or more counts. The chain uses TRBV25-1 and TRBJ2-7, with D uncertain. Germline V gene data show CDR1 as MGHDK and CDR2 as SYGVNS. Trimming removed 6 bases from V and 3 bases from J, with 15 bases in between. The CDR3 spans 14 residues. The CDR3 nucleotides read TGTGCCAGCAGGGAAACCGGGCTCATCTACGAGCAGTACTTC. Translation: CASRETGLIYEQYF.

This chain connects TRBV11-2 to TRBJ2-5; 7 bases are shared with TRBD2. J gave up 4 bases and V 0 bases, and 5 bases lay outside the gene matches. Per germline, CDR1 SGHAT and CDR2 FQNNGV. This CDR3 has 15 amino acids. CDR3 protein: CASSLEGGVGETQYF. The CDR3 DNA reads TGTGCCAGCAGCTTAGAGGGGGGGGTAGGAGAGACCCAGTACTTC.

This rearrangement joins TRBV6-1 to TRBJ2-1; a possible D gene is TRBD1 (6 bases). The CDR3 extends over 18 amino acids. Germline V gene lookup returns CDR1 MNHNS and CDR2 SASEGT. The V gene lost 6 bases and the J gene lost 5 bases, with 26 bases spanning the gap. CDR3 bases: TGTGCCAGCAGAATGGTACAGGGATCCGCCCGGACCCACAATGAGCAGTTCTTC. Protein sequence: CASRMVQGSARTHNEQFF.

This clonotype was found a few times. The chain uses TRBV28 and TRBJ1-2; tentative D call: TRBD1 (6 bases). The CDR3 runs to 14 residues. The V end was cut by 5 bases, the J end by 2 bases, with 12 bases between. Germline loops: CDR1 MDHEN, CDR2 SYDVKM. CDR3 DNA sequence: TGTGCCAGCAGTCCCCCTCAGGGGAACTATGGCTACACCTTC. It yields the protein CASSPPQGNYGYTF.

The rearrangement links TRBV4-1 to TRBJ1-1, with TRBD1 matching 9 bases. CDR3 length equals 15 residues. The ends lost 5 bases at V and 4 bases at J; junction bases unmatched: 8. CDR1 is MGHRA, CDR2 YSYEKL, per germline. The CDR3: CASSTPGQGPTEAFF. As DNA, the CDR3 is TGCGCCAGCAGCACTCCGGGACAGGGACCCACTGAAGCTTTCTTT.

This clonotype was detected only a few times. V and J are TRBV10-3 and TRBJ2-6, with no clear D. Trimming stripped 1 base from V and 0 bases from J, with 10 bases between. The CDR3 has 17 residues. Germline loops: CDR1 ENHRY, CDR2 SYGVKD. The CDR3 coding sequence is TGTGCCATCAGTGAGTTTGATCGGTACTCTGGGGCCAACGTCCTGACTTTC. This sequence encodes CAISEFDRYSGANVLTF.

The chain joins TRBV5-1 to TRBJ2-1; 9 nucleotides match TRBD1. The J call may be wrong; the DNA end is better matched by TRBJ2-7. CDR1 and CDR2 (germline): SGHRS, YFSETQ. This CDR3 is 18 amino acids long. In DNA, the CDR3 is TGCGCCAGCAGCTTGGCCCCCGGGACAGGGATCTCCTGCAATGAGCAGTACTTC. Encoded protein: CASSLAPGTGISCNEQYF.

The sample holds many counts of this clonotype. This sequence joins TRBV2 and TRBJ2-4, with 7 bases that match TRBD2. This CDR3 spans 12 amino acids. The junction had 9 bases not matched to a gene; V was cut back by 5 bases and J by 14 bases. Germline CDR1 reads SNHLY; CDR2 reads FYNNEI. CDR3 coding DNA: TGTGCCAGCAGTTTTGAGGGAGGGCACAAGTACTTC. Translation: CASSFEGGHKYF. The full variable domain, rest sourced from reference TRBV2 and TRBJ2-4, is EPEVTQTPSHQVTQMGQEVILRCVPISNHLYFYWYRQILGQKVEFLVSFYNNEISEKSEIFDDQFSVERPDGSNFTLKIRSTKLEDSAMYFCASSFEGGHKYFGAGTRLSVL.

This clonotype has just a few counts. The chain carries TRBV20-1 and TRBJ2-1, with 7 bases lining up with TRBD2. The DNA end lines up better with TRBJ2-7; the J call may be wrong. The CDR3 consists of 16 residues. Germline V CDR1 and CDR2: DFQATT, SNEGSKA (reference sequence). This CDR3 reads CSARVTSAGSYNEQYF. The CDR3 region has the DNA TGCAGTGCTAGAGTAACTAGCGCGGGCTCCTACAATGAGCAGTACTTC.

This clonotype has more than one count but fewer than ten. This chain uses TRBV7-6 with TRBJ1-1, with a tentative D call TRBD1 (6 bases). Germline CDR1 is SGHVS and CDR2 is FNYEAQ. Between the trimmed V and J ends, which lost 5 bases and 4 bases, there was a span of 17 bases. The CDR3 totals 15 residues. Written as DNA, the CDR3 is TGTGCCAGCAGCCTCCGGGATAGAGGGGGCACTGAAGCTTTCTTT. Its protein is CASSLRDRGGTEAFF.